This T cell receptor (beta chain) was obtained from a study of early T cells in non-severe SARS-CoV-2 infection. Overall study results and limits: The study's VDJdb matching favored anti-spike CD8 responses and missed private and CD4 specificities.

Individual cDNA molecules received unique molecular identifiers during library preparation. TCRdb independently ran MiXCR on the 5' RACE reads; one entry per CDR3 protein. The sample has 30,000 or so distinct CDR3 sequences, about 6% seen once. Germline V gene lookup returns CDR1 MNHEY and CDR2 SVGAGI. The ends were cut back, 0 bases at V and 6 bases at J, with 17 bases in the middle. The CDR3 runs to 16 residues. In its sample, this clonotype was seen many times. The antigen is not known. The chain employs TRBV6-5 and TRBJ1-2; D is uncertain. Sequenced: whole blood. The clonotype was recovered from an adult who was a healthcare worker with PCR-confirmed SARS-CoV-2 infection or an uninfected control (not recorded which). CDR3 nucleotide sequence: TGTGCCAGCAGTTACTCGATGCCCCCACATGGAAATGGCTACACCTTC. Its translation is CASSYSMPPHGNGYTF.